These T cell receptor beta chains were read from a single sample in a study of blood T cell repertoires in COVID-19. Generated by immunoSEQ multiplex PCR, the TCRdb table keeps only in-frame clones and is missing some. Among roughly 300,000 clones listed, less than 90% were seen once. Material: peripheral blood. The source of these receptors is a woman aged 30 to 39 with COVID-19, enrolled during active disease. Both conserved end residues are part of each CDR3. D genes are given only for firm matches. Rows give clone size only sometimes, using once, few, many, or a class for an expanded clone.

j_gene,abundance,d_gene,len,v_gene,CDR3nt,CDR3aa
TRBJ2-1,NA,NA,15,TRBV7-2,TGTGCCAGCAGCTTAGTTCCCAACTCCTACAATGAGCAGTTCTTC,CASSLVPNSYNEQFF
TRBJ2-5,NA,NA,15,TRBV15,TGTGCCACCAGCAGAGAAGCAGGGGTCGGGGAGACCCAGTACTTC,CATSREAGVGETQYF
TRBJ2-1,NA,NA,13,TRBV6-5,TGTGCCAGCAGCCCGCTGGGGCACAATGAGCAGTTCTTC,CASSPLGHNEQFF
TRBJ1-3,once,TRBD1,12,TRBV30,TGTGCCCAAGGACAGGGGGCCAACACCATATATTTT,CAQGQGANTIYF
TRBJ1-5,NA,NA,13,TRBV3-1/TRBV3-2,TGTGCCAGCAGCCAAAAACAGGGTGGGGCCCAGCATTTT,CASSQKQGGAQHF
TRBJ1-5,NA,TRBD1,14,TRBV19,TGTGCCACACACGACAGGGTGGGCAATCAGCCCCAGCATTTT,CATHDRVGNQPQHF
TRBJ1-5,NA,NA,14,TRBV6-5,TGTGCCAGCAGTTACAGGGGTGGCAATCAGCCCCAGCATTTT,CASSYRGGNQPQHF
TRBJ1-4,NA,TRBD1,13,TRBV19,TGTGCCAGTAGAGGGGGCTTTTCGGAAAAACTGTTTTTT,CASRGGFSEKLFF
TRBJ2-4,NA,TRBD1,14,TRBV28,TGTGCCAGCGGAGGACAGGGGACCAAAAACATTCAGTACTTC,CASGGQGTKNIQYF
TRBJ2-2,few,TRBD1,16,TRBV19,TGTGCCAGTAGTGCTAAGACAGGGTTAAACACCGGGGAGCTGTTTTTT,CASSAKTGLNTGELFF
TRBJ2-1,NA,TRBD1,13,TRBV10-1,TGCGCCAGCAGCTTTGACAGGGTCAATGAGCAGTTCTTC,CASSFDRVNEQFF
TRBJ2-2,NA,NA,12,TRBV3-1/TRBV3-2,TGTGCCAGTGAGCGGTTAACCGGGGAGCTGTTTTTT,CASERLTGELFF
TRBJ1-2,NA,NA,15,TRBV28,TGTGCCAGCAGGTCCGGGGAGGAGCTGGACTATGGCTACACCTTC,CASRSGEELDYGYTF
TRBJ1-3,NA,NA,13,TRBV7-9,TGTGCCAGCAGAGAGGTTACAGGAAACACCATATATTTT,CASREVTGNTIYF
TRBJ2-5,NA,NA,13,TRBV7-6,TGTGCCAGCAGCCGTCGTGGAGCGGAGACCCAGTACTTC,CASSRRGAETQYF